This TCR beta chain was identified during a study of blood T cell repertoires in COVID-19. Study in general: Acute and convalescent COVID-19 specimens originated in the United States, Italy and Spain. The analysed material was cDNA or gDNA that came from T cells, B-cell-depleted T cells, or PBMCs.

The age range of participants was about 18 to 95 years, with residence in more than 20 US areas. This CDR3 has 16 amino acids. This table comes from immunoSEQ multiplex PCR, and its TCRdb copy is limited to in-frame clones, with some not included. The table records approximately 220,000 clones, around 81% of them present only once. Input material: PBMCs or T cells enriched from blood (not recorded which). V usage is TRBV21-1 and J usage is TRBJ2-4; the DNA was not used to check the table's D call, TRBD1. TRBV21-1 is noted as a pseudogene. This clonotype was sampled from a woman aged 40-49 years with acute COVID-19. The CDR3 bases are TGTGCCAGCAGCAAAGACTTGGGACAGACCAAAAACATTCAGTACTTC. It is translated as CASSKDLGQTKNIQYF.